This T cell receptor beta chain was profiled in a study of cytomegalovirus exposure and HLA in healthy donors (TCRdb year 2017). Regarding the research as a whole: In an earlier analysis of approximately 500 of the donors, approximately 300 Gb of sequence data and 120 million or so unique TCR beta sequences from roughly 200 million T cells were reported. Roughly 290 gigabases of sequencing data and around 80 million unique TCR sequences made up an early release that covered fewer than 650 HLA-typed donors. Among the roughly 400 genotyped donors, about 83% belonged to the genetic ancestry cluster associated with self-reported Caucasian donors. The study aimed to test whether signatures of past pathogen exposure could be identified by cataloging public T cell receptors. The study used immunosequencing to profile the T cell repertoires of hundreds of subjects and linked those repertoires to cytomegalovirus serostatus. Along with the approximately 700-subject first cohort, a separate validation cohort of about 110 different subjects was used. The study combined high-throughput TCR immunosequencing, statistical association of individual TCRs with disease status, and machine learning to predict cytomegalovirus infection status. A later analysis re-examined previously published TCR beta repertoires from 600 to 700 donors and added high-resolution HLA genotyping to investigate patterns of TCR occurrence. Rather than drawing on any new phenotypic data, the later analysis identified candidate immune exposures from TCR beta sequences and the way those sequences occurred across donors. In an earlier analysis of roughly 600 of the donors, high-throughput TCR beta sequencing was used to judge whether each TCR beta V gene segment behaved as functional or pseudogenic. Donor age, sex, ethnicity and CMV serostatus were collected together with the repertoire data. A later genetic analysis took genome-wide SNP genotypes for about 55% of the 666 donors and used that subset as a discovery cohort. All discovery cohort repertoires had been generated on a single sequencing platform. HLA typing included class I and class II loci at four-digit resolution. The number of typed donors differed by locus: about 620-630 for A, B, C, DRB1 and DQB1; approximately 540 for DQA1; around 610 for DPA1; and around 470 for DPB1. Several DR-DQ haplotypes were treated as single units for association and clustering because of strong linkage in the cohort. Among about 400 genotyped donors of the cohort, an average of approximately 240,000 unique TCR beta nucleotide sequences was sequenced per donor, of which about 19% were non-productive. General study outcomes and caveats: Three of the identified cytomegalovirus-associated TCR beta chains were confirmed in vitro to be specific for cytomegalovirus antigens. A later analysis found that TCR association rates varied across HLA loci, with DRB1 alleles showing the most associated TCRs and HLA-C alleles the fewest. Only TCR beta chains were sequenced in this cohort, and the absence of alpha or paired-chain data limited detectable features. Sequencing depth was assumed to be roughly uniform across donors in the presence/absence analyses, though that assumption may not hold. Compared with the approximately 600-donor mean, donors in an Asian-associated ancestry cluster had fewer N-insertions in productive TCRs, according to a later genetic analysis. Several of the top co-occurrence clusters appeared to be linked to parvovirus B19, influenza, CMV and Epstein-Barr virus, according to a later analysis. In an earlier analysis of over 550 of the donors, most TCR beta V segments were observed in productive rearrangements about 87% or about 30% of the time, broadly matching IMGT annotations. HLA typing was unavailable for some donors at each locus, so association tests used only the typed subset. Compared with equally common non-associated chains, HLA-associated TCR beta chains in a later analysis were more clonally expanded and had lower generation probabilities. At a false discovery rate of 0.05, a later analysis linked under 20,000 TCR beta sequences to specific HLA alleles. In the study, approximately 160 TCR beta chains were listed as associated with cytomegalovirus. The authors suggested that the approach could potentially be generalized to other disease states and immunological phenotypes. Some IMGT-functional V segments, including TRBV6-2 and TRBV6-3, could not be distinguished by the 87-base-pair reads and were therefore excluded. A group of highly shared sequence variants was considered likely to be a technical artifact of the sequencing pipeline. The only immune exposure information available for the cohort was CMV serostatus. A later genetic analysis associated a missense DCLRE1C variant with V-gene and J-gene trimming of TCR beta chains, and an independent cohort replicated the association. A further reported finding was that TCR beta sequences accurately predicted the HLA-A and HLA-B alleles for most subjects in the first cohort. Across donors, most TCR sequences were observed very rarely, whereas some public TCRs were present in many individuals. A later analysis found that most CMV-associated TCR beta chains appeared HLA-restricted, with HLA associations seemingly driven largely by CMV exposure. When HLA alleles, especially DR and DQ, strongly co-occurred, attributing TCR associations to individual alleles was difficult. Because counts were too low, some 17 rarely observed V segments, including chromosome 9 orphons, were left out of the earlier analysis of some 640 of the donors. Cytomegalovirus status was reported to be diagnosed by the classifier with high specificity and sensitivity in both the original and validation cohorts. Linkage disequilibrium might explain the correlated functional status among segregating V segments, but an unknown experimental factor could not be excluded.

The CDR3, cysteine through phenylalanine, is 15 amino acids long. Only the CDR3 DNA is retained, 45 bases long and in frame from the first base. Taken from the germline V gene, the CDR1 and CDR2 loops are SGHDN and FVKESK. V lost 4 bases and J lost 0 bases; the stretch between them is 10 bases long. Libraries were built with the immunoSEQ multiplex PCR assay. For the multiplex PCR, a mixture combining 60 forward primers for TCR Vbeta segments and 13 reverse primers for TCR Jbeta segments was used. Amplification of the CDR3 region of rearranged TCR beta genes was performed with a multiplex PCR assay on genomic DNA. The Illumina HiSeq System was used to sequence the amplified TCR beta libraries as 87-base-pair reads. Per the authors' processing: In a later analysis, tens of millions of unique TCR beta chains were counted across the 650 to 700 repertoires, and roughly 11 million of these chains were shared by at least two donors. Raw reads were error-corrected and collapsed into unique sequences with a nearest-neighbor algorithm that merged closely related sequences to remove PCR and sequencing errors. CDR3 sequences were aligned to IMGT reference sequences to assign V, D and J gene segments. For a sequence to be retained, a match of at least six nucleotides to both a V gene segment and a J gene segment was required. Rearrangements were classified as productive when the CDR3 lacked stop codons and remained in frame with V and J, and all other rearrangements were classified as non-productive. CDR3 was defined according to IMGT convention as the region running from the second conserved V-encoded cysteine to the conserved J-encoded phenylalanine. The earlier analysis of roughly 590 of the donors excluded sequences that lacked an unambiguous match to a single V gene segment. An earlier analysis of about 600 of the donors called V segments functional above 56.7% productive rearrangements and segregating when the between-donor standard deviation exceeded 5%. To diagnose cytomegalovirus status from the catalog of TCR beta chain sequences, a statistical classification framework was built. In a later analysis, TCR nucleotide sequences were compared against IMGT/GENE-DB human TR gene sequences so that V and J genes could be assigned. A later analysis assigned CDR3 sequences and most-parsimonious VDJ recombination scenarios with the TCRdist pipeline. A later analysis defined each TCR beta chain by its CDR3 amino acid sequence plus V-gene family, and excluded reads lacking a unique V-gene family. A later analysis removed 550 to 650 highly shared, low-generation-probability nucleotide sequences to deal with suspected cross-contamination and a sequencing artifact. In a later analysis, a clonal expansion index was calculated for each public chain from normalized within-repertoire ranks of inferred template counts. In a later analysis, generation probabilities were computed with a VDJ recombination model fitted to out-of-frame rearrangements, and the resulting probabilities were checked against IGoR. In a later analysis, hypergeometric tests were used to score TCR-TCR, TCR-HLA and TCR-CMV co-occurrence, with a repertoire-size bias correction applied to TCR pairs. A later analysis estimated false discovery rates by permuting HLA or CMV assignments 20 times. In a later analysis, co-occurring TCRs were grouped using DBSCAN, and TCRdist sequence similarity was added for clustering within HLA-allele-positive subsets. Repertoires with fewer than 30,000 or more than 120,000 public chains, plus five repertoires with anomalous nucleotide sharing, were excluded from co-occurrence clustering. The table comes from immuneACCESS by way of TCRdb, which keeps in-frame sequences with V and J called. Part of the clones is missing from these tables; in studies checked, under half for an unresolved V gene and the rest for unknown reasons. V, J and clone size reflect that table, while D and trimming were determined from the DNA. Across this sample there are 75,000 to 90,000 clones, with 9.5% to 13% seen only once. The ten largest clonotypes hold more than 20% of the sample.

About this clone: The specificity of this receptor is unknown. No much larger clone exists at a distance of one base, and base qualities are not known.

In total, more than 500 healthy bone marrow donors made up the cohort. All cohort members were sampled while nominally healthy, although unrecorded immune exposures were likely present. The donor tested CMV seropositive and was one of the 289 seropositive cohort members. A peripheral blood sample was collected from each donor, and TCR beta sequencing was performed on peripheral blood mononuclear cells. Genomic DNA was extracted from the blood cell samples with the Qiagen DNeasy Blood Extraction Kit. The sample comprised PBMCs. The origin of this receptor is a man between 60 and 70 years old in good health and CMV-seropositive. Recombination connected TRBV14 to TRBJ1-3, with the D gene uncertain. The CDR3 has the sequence CASSRLDISGNTIYF. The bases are TGTGCCAGCAGCCGGCTCGATATCTCTGGAAACACCATATATTTT.